The text below deals with one T cell receptor beta chain. Ten or more counts support this clonotype. Its antigen is still unknown. Base-call qualities are not available, and no considerably larger clone is one nucleotide away. Sequencing took place on an Illumina NovaSeq 6000. TCR cDNA was synthesized by 5'RACE template switching, which introduced a universal primer site and unique molecular identifiers. cDNA synthesis was primed from both the TCR alpha and TCR beta constant segments. Library amplification involved two PCR steps, and the second step added sample barcodes and sequencing adapters. Sequencing of libraries was done on Illumina HiSeq 2500 (2x100 bp) or NovaSeq (2x150 bp). The authors processed their data as follows. MIGEC was used to demultiplex reads and collapse the reads into UMI consensus sequences, and MiXCR was used for V(D)J alignment. Clonotypes responding to the vaccine were identified with edgeR on replicate PBMC samples, with the criteria of FDR below 0.01 and a log2 fold change above 5 up to day 15. Each bulk clonotype received a CD4 or CD8 identity based on whether the sequenced CD4 or CD8 repertoire contained that clonotype at higher abundance. TCRdb reprocessed the public reads (quality trimming at Q25 with fastp, clone calling with MiXCR) and kept in-frame beta chains. Under each unique CDR3 protein, matching rows form one entry showing the most common genes and DNA. These V and J calls are TCRdb output, not the study's own analysis. The sample yields around 340,000 distinct CDR3 sequences; about an eighth were counted once. The biggest ten clones account for roughly 3% of the sample.

The data stem from a study of T cells after yellow fever vaccination (dated by TCRdb to about 2019). Concerning the study at large: Libraries from fractions with low cell numbers were prepared with the SMART-Seq v4 Ultra Low Input RNA kit. To follow T-cell clones before and after primary and booster YFV17D yellow fever vaccination, bulk TCR alpha and beta repertoires were sequenced over time. Two healthy male donors, one aged 18 to 30 and one aged 30 to 40 years, were included in the cohort. Blood was collected at multiple timepoints before and after primary and secondary immunization, and bulk PBMC replicates and cell subsets were isolated. The paper as a whole reports these results and caveats: Computational filtering was required because FACS-sorted repertoires could contain abundant contaminating clonotypes from the bulk population. Compared with the primary T-cell response, the secondary T-cell response was faster but weaker, reaching its peak on day 5 rather than on day 15. Most clones expanded after primary vaccination (almost 97% of CD4 and around 88% of CD8) were re-detected after the booster, suggesting that broad memory maintenance occurred. A small fraction of clonotypes showed up in both the CD4 and CD8 compartments, probably as a result of convergent recombination. Only two donors were included in the study, so the extent to which the findings can be generalized is limited.

Including cysteine and phenylalanine, the CDR3 has 14 amino acids. Only the CDR3 DNA is retained, 42 bases long and in frame from the first base. V loses 5 bases of germline sequence and J loses 3 bases, and the interval between the two ends is 15 bases. Looking up the germline V gene (reference sequence) yields CDR1 SGHNT and CDR2 YYREEE. Per the publication, the treatment or condition label means: live attenuated yellow fever vaccine strain. A standard Ficoll-Paque protocol was used to isolate PBMCs from peripheral blood. Dynabeads CD4 and CD8 positive selection kits were used to isolate the CD4 and CD8 T-cell fractions. RNA was extracted with TriZol from bulk PBMCs, CD4 and CD8 fractions, and dextramer-positive and dextramer-negative fractions.

The rearranged segments are TRBV5-4 and TRBJ2-7; no confident D gene assignment can be made. The TCR was taken from a man aged 18 to 29 who received the YFV17D yellow fever vaccine. Source: CD4+ T cells sorted from PBMCs, taken 15 days after the yellow fever booster vaccination. CDR3 loop: CASRSGLGYYEQYF. The DNA sequence is as follows: TGTGCCAGCAGATCTGGTCTGGGGTACTACGAGCAGTACTTC.